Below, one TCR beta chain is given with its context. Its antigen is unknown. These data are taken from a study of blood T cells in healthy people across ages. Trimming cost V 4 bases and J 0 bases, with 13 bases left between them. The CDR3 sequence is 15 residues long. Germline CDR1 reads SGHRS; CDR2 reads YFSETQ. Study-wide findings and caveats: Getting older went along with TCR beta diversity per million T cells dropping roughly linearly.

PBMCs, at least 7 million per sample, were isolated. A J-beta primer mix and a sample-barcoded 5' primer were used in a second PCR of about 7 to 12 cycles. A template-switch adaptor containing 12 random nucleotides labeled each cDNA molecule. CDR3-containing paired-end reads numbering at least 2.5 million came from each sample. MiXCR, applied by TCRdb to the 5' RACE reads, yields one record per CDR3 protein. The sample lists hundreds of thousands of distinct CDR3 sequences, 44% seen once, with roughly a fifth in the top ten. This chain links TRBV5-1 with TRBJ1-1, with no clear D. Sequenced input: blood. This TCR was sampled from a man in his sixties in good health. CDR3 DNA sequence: TGCGCCAGCAGCCCTCGCCCTTTGTTGAACACTGAAGCTTTCTTT. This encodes CASSPRPLLNTEAFF.